These 3 T cell receptor beta chains came from one sample sequenced in a study of T cell responses to AZD1222 COVID-19 vaccine (dated by TCRdb to the early 2020s). Per the publication, the time point label means: baseline before first vaccination. Libraries came from the immunoSEQ multiplex PCR assay. TCRdb took this table from immuneACCESS and kept in-frame rearrangements with V and J called. Such tables lack part of the clones; where checked against another copy, unresolved V genes explain under half of the gap, and the rest is unexplained. The sample table records roughly 91,000 clones; about nine tenths of these occur just once. Clones ranked in the top ten supply about 3% of the sample. The starting material was peripheral blood, obtained on day 0 of AZD1222 vaccination. The receptors derive from an adult in good health.

The chain uses TRBV18 and TRBJ2-6; D remains ambiguous. Germline loops: CDR1 KGHSH, CDR2 LQKENI. This CDR3 has 18 residues. Trimming removed 4 bases from V and 2 bases from J, with 18 bases in between. CDR3 loop: CASSLDGPNAAGANVLTF. The CDR3 DNA sequence: TGTGCCAGCTCACTGGACGGACCCAACGCTGCTGGGGCCAACGTCCTGACTTTC.

This clone was found a few times. The chain uses TRBV18 and TRBJ1-1; 8 bases are shared with TRBD1. Germline CDR1 reads KGHSH; CDR2 reads LQKENI. The CDR3 is made up of 15 amino acids. Germline trimming cut 4 bases from V and 1 base from J; bases unmatched to any gene: 5. CDR3 coding DNA: TGTGCCAGCTCACTATCCGGGACAGGGAACACTGAAGCTTTCTTT. Its protein is CASSLSGTGNTEAFF.

The chain is built from TRBV3-1 (or the pseudogene TRBV3-2) and TRBJ1-4, with D uncertain. CDR3 length: 16 residues. V gave up 1 base and J gave up 0 bases, with 9 bases separating them. CDR1 is LGHDT and CDR2 is YNNKEL in the germline V gene (reference sequence). The CDR3 coding sequence is TGTGCCAGCAGCCAAGTCTCCCAGGCAACTAATGAAAAACTGTTTTTT. The encoded protein is CASSQVSQATNEKLFF.